This TCR beta chain was identified during a study of lymphopenia after photon versus proton radiotherapy. Method: immunoSEQ multiplex PCR; TCRdb's copy keeps in-frame clones and lacks some. Among some 76,000 clones, just under 95% were seen once, and the ten largest hold 2.2%. Germline CDR1 reads SGHRS; CDR2 reads YFSETQ. The CDR3 contains 14 residues. The V gene lost 0 bases and the J gene lost 4 bases, with 8 bases spanning the gap. The sample in question was peripheral blood, obtained from a patient treated with photon-based radiotherapy. The chain joins TRBV5-1 to TRBJ1-5, with TRBD1 as a possible D gene (5 bases). The receptor was derived from a woman between 40 and 55 years old with cholangiocarcinoma. This CDR3 is CASSLDAGNQPQHF. CDR3 nucleotide sequence: TGCGCCAGCAGCTTGGATGCAGGGAATCAGCCCCAGCATTTT.